This note documents a single TCR beta chain sequence. A Seattle source enrolled patients during active infection and followed them longitudinally. The sample is drawn from a study of blood T cell repertoires in COVID-19. Looking at the study overall: Sites across the United States, Italy and Spain contributed samples from acute and convalescent COVID-19. Nucleic acid was either cDNA or gDNA, and it came from T cells, B-cell-depleted T cells, or PBMCs.

Source study methods: Reference gene primers were amplified, and this amplification served to estimate nucleated cell counts. TCRdb's copy holds only in-frame clones and misses some; the assay was immunoSEQ multiplex PCR. V and J calls and clone size are given by that table; D and trimming were obtained from the DNA. The sample has about 140,000 clones; 88% are singletons. This CDR3 has 13 amino acids. Trimming pared 1 base from V and 5 bases from J, leaving 6 bases between. Per the germline V gene, CDR1 is SGHAT and CDR2 is FQNNGV. The sequence was obtained from a human donor with COVID-19, enrolled during active disease. The donor label of this sample is uncertain. This chain joins TRBV11-2 and TRBJ2-1; unclear D gene. The sample was peripheral blood. Written as DNA, the CDR3 is TGTGCCAGCAGCTTAGGGCAGAACAATGAGCAGTTCTTC. Translation: CASSLGQNNEQFF.